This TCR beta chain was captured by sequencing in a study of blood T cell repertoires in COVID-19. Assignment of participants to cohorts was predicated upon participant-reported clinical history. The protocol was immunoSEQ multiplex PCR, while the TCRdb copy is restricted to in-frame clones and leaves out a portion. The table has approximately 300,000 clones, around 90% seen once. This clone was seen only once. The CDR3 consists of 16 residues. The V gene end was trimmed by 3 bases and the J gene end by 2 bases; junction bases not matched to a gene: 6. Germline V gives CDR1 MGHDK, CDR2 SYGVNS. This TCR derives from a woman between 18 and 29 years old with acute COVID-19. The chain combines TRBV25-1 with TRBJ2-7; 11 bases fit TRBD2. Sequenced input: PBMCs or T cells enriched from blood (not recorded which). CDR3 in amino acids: CASSESGTSGAYEQYF. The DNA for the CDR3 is TGTGCCAGCAGTGAGTCTGGGACTAGCGGAGCCTACGAGCAGTACTTC.